This TCR beta chain was recorded in a study of cytomegalovirus exposure and HLA in healthy donors. As concerns this clone: Its antigen is not known.

Study observations and caveats: Donors were assumed by presence/absence analyses to have roughly uniform sequencing depth. In a later analysis, an Asian-associated ancestry cluster reportedly showed fewer N-insertions than the roughly 700-donor mean. Approximately 160 TCR beta chains were listed as cytomegalovirus-associated. Immune exposure was documented only through CMV serostatus.

PCR employed 60 Vbeta and 13 Jbeta primers. Libraries were prepared by immunoSEQ multiplex PCR; TCRdb keeps only in-frame clonotypes and omits some of them. The sample holds about 140,000 clones; over 75% are singletons and the top ten take 2% to 3%. Germline loops: CDR1 DFQATT, CDR2 SNEGSKA (reference sequence). The V gene end was trimmed by 1 base and the J gene end by 10 bases; junction bases not matched to a gene: 1. CDR3 length: 11 residues. The receptor's source is a man aged 45-65 years in good health and CMV-seronegative. The sequenced material came from PBMCs. The rearrangement uses TRBV20-1 and TRBJ2-1; TRBD2 agrees at 7 bases. In DNA, the CDR3 is TGCAGTGCTAGAGGACTAGCCGAGCAGTTCTTC. Protein: CSARGLAEQFF.